This T cell receptor (beta chain) was captured in a study of cytotoxic CD8 clonotypes in ibrutinib-treated CLL. The CDR3 consists of 14 residues. In germline, CDR1 is SGHRS, CDR2 YFSETQ. V was clipped by 4 bases and J by 2 bases, with 12 bases between them. The intended depth for sequencing was 1 in 200,000 to 1 in 1 million T cells. Sequenced by immunoSEQ multiplex PCR; TCRdb stores in-frame clones only, minus some. This sample yields 17,000 or so clones, of which 80% to 85% are seen a single time; around 15% belongs to the top ten. This clone was observed a single time. Here the sequenced sample was PBMCs, taken before ibrutinib treatment. V and J are TRBV5-1 and TRBJ2-5; a weak D match, TRBD2 (7 bases). The receptor was isolated from a human donor with chronic lymphocytic leukemia. The CDR3 DNA sequence: TGCGCCAGCAGCGGGGGAGGGGGTCAAGAGACCCAGTACTTC. It specifies CASSGGGGQETQYF.